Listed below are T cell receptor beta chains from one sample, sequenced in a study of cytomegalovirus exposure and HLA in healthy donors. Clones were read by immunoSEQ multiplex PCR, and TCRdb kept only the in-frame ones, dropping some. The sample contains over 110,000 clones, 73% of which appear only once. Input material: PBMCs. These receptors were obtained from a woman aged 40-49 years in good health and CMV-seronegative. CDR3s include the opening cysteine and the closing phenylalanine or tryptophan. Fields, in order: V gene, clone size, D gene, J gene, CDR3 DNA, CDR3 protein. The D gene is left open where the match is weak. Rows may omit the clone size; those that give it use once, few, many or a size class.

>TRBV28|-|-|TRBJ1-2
TGTGCCAGCAGTTCGGGGGATGGCTACACCTTC
CASSSGDGYTF
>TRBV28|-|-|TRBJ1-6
TGTGCCAGCAGAACTCAGGACTTCGGTTCACCCCTCCACTTT
CASRTQDFGSPLHF
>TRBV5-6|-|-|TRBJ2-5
TGTGCCAGCAGCCTTATTGACCAAGAGACCCAGTACTTC
CASSLIDQETQYF
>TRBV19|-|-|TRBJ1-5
TGTGCCAGTAGCCACGACCCAAGACAGGCTAATAGCAATCAGCCCCAGCATTTT
CASSHDPRQANSNQPQHF
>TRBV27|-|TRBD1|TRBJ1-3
TGTGCCAGCAGTGCAGGGGGCTCTGGAAACACCATATATTTT
CASSAGGSGNTIYF
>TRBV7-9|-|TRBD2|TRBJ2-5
TGTGCCAGCAGCCCAGAACTAGCGGGGGGGGAGACCCAGTACTTC
CASSPELAGGETQYF
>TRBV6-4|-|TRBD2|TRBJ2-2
TGTGCCAGCAGTGAACTAGCGGGGGGCACCGGGGAGCTGTTTTTT
CASSELAGGTGELFF
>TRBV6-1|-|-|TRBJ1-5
TGTGCCAGCAGTTTAATACAGAGCAATCAGCCCCAGCATTTT
CASSLIQSNQPQHF
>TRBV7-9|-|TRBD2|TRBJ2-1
TGTGCCAGCAGCTTGAGCGGGGGGCATTACAATGAGCAGTTCTTC
CASSLSGGHYNEQFF
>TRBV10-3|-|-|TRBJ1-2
TGTGCCATCAGTGAGGGGGGGGCGGATGGCTACACCTTC
CAISEGGADGYTF
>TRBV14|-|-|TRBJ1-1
TGTGCCAGCAGCCAAGATCAGGCGAACACTGAAGCTTTCTTT
CASSQDQANTEAFF
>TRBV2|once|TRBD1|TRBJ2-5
TGTGCCAGCACTGGGACAGGGGCCGAGACCCAGTACTTC
CASTGTGAETQYF
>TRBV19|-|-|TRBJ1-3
TGTGCCAGTAGCGCCTTGACACGGTCCTCTGGAAACACCATATATTTT
CASSALTRSSGNTIYF
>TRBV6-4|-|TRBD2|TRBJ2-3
TGTGCCAGCAGTGACTCAATCGGGGGGGGCACAGATACGCAGTATTTT
CASSDSIGGGTDTQYF
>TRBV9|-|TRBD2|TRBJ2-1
TGTGCCAGCAGCGTTGCTAGCGGCTACAATGAGCAGTTCTTC
CASSVASGYNEQFF